The clone carrying this TCR beta chain has a count of ten or more. Antigen unknown. This CDR3 is 16 amino acids long. V shed 7 bases and J 1 base; nucleotides not matched to a gene: 10. Unique molecular identifiers were added to individual cDNA molecules. From the 5' RACE reads, TCRdb called clonotypes with MiXCR, one entry per CDR3 protein. Among tens of thousands of distinct CDR3 sequences listed, 10% to 13% were seen once. The source of the sample is a study of early T cells in non-severe SARS-CoV-2 infection. As for the study in general: Unsorted whole-blood RNA was sequenced in bulk, leaving chains unpaired. Study outcomes and limitations: Lookups in VDJdb leaned toward anti-spike CD8 responses and missed private and CD4 specificities.

The receptor comes from an adult who was a healthcare worker with PCR-confirmed SARS-CoV-2 infection or an uninfected control (not recorded which). This rearrangement joins TRBV12-3 or TRBV12-4 to TRBJ2-4; 7 bases fit TRBD2. Material for sequencing was whole blood. The CDR3 DNA sequence: TGTGCCAGCACCTCTACGGCGGGAGCGGCCAAAAACATTCAGTACTTC. Protein: CASTSTAGAAKNIQYF.